These 15 T cell receptor beta chains originate from one sample sequenced in a study of memory CD4+ T cells and cytomegalovirus serostatus. This table comes from immunoSEQ multiplex PCR, and its TCRdb copy is limited to in-frame clones, with some not included. The sample shows about 59,000 clones, roughly 81% of them seen only once. The sort gate was single viable CD3+CD4+CD8-CD45RO+ cells for memory CD4+ T cells. Sequencing input: memory CD4+ T cells from blood. These receptor sequences come from an adult in good health and CMV-seronegative.

This clone appeared once. The rearrangement uses TRBV18 and TRBJ1-5, with TRBD1 as a possible D gene (6 bases). Looked up from germline, CDR1 is KGHSH and CDR2 is LQKENI. The CDR3 length is 17 residues. Trimming pared 0 bases from V and 6 bases from J, leaving 18 bases between. CDR3 bases: TGTGCCAGCTCACCACCAACAGGGAAAATAGGGGGTCAGCCCCAGCATTTT. This translates into CASSPPTGKIGGQPQHF.

This clone has just a few counts. In nucleotides, the CDR3 is TGTGCCAGCAGCGACAGGACGCAGGGACCCGGCGAGCAGTACTTC. Its protein product is CASSDRTQGPGEQYF. The rearrangement links TRBV7-9 to TRBJ2-7; TRBD1 is a possible D gene (6 bases). In germline, CDR1 is SEHNR, CDR2 FQNEAQ (reference sequence). Trimming removed 5 bases at V and 6 bases at J, with 20 bases between. The CDR3 runs 15 residues. The whole variable domain, remainder taken from reference TRBV7-9 and TRBJ2-7, is DTGVSQNPRHKITKRGQNVTFRCDPISEHNRLYWYRQTLGQGPEFLTYFQNEAQLEKSRLLSDRFSAERPKGSFSTLEIQRTEQGDSAMYLCASSDRTQGPGEQYFGPGTRLTVT.

This clone occurred once. V usage is TRBV6-1 and J usage is TRBJ1-2; 8 bases agree with TRBD1. The V gene's germline CDR1 is MNHNS and CDR2 SASEGT. J lost 6 bases, V lost 2 bases, and 5 bases had no gene match. The CDR3 runs 14 residues. CDR3 sequence: CASSEIQGADGYTF. CDR3 nucleotide sequence: TGTGCCAGCAGTGAAATTCAGGGGGCGGATGGCTACACCTTC.

V gene TRBV27 combines with J gene TRBJ2-3, with D uncertain. CDR1 is MNHEY, CDR2 SMNVEV, per germline (reference sequence). Trimming cost V 3 bases and J 3 bases, with 7 bases left between them. This CDR3 has 13 residues. The CDR3 nucleotides read TGTGCCAGCAGTTTGTCTAGGACAGATACGCAGTATTTT. The encoded protein is CASSLSRTDTQYF.

This chain links TRBV28 with TRBJ2-1; TRBD2 matches 10 bases. CDR1 is MDHEN, CDR2 SYDVKM, per germline. The V segment lost 6 bases and the J segment 9 bases; nucleotides outside the gene matches: 11. The CDR3 has 15 amino acids. Here the CDR3 reads CASSRPSSGSSEQFF. In DNA, the CDR3 is TGTGCCAGCAGCCGACCGTCTAGCGGGAGTTCTGAGCAGTTCTTC. The full variable domain, completed using reference TRBV28 and TRBJ2-1, is DVKVTQSSRYLVKRTGEKVFLECVQDMDHENMFWYRQDPGLGLRLIYFSYDVKMKEKGDIPEGYSVSREKKERFSLILESASTNQTSMYLCASSRPSSGSSEQFFGPGTRLTVL.

The chain recombines TRBV11-1 with TRBJ2-5; D not resolved. The CDR3 contains 13 residues. Germline V gene data show CDR1 as SGHAT and CDR2 as FQDESV (reference sequence). Trimming stripped 5 bases from V and 5 bases from J, with 12 bases between. CDR3 DNA: TGTGCCAGCAGCCCATCATTAACTGAGACCCAGTACTTC. Translated: CASSPSLTETQYF.

This chain uses TRBV29-1 with TRBJ2-6; D gene ambiguous. Germline loops: CDR1 SQVTM, CDR2 ANQGSEA. The CDR3 is 13 residues long. Trimming shortened V by 7 bases and J by 0 bases, and 7 bases separated the two germline ends. CDR3 nucleotide sequence: TGCAGCGCCCACTTCTCTGGGGCCAACGTCCTGACTTTC. This encodes CSAHFSGANVLTF.

The genes are TRBV30 and TRBJ2-3; tentative D call: TRBD2 (5 bases). V lost 3 bases and J 4 bases, leaving 14 bases between the germline ends. The CDR3 consists of 14 residues. Per germline, CDR1 GTSNPN and CDR2 SVGIG (reference sequence). The CDR3 DNA reads as TGTGCCTGGAGGAGAGGGTCCTGGGCAGATACGCAGTATTTT. This translates into CAWRRGSWADTQYF.

The CDR3 DNA is TGTGCCAGCAGCAATCAAGGCTGGAGAAGCACAGATACGCAGTATTTT. It translates to CASSNQGWRSTDTQYF. The chain uses TRBV28 and TRBJ2-3; D remains unclear. Germline CDR1 and CDR2: MDHEN and SYDVKM. Between the trimmed V and J ends, which lost 6 bases and 0 bases, there was a span of 16 bases. The CDR3 runs 16 residues.

This clone appeared a few times. The J gene is TRBJ1-4, the V gene TRBV11-2, with 10 positions matching TRBD1. With 5 bases clipped from V and 7 bases from J, the junction kept 7 bases outside the gene matches. CDR3 size: 15 residues. CDR1 and CDR2 (germline): SGHAT, FQNNGV. CDR3 in amino acids: CASSLQRDRGEKLFF. CDR3 coding DNA: TGTGCCAGCAGCCTCCAACGGGACAGGGGTGAAAAACTGTTTTTT.

The chain couples TRBV29-1 to TRBJ1-1; maybe TRBD1 (5 bases). The CDR3 length is 13 residues. The V gene's germline CDR1 is SQVTM and CDR2 ANQGSEA. V lost 6 bases and J 3 bases, leaving 14 bases between the germline ends. CDR3 DNA sequence: TGCAGCGTCGCCACGAGGGGCCACACTGAAGCTTTCTTT. Its translation is CSVATRGHTEAFF.

This clone was seen just once. This chain connects TRBV6-6 to TRBJ2-5; D might be TRBD1 (5 bases). V lost 5 bases, J lost 0 bases, and 10 bases lay in between. CDR3 size: 14 residues. Germline loops: CDR1 MNHNY, CDR2 SVGAGI (reference sequence). CDR3: CASSTTRDQETQYF. The CDR3 DNA follows: TGTGCCAGCAGTACCACCAGGGACCAAGAGACCCAGTACTTC.

The count of this clone is one. This chain joins TRBV25-1 and TRBJ1-2; the D is unclear. The CDR3 runs to 11 residues. Germline CDR1 and CDR2: MGHDK and SYGVNS. The V end was cut by 4 bases, the J end by 4 bases, with 4 bases between. The CDR3 loop is CASSGPYGYTF. The CDR3 DNA reads TGTGCCAGCAGTGGGCCCTATGGCTACACCTTC.

This clone has more than one count but fewer than ten. CDR3 residues: CASIMGVLGNQPQHF. The DNA for the CDR3 is TGTGCCAGCATTATGGGAGTACTGGGCAATCAGCCCCAGCATTTT. The chain combines TRBV6-1 with TRBJ1-5, with D hard to call. CDR1 and CDR2 (germline): MNHNS, SASEGT. The CDR3 is 15 amino acids. V was trimmed by 7 bases and J by 2 bases, leaving 15 bases between them.

The chain recombines TRBV7-9 with TRBJ1-2; possible D gene TRBD1, 6 bases. V lost 5 bases and J lost 11, with 12 bases in between. This CDR3 region has 11 residues. From germline, CDR1 is SEHNR and CDR2 FQNEAQ (reference sequence). In DNA, the CDR3 is TGTGCCAGCAGCGGGGGCCTGGGGTACACCTTC. This sequence encodes CASSGGLGYTF.